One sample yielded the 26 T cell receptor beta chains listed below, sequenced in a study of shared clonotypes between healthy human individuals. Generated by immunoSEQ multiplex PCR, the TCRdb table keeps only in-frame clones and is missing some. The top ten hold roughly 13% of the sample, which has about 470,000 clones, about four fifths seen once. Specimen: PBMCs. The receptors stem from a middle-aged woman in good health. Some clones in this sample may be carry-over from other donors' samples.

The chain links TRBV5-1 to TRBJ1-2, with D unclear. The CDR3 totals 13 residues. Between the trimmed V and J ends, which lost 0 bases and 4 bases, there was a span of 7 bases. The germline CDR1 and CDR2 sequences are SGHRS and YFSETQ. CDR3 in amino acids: CASSLDGGYGYTF. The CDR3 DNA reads TGCGCCAGCAGCTTGGACGGCGGCTATGGCTACACCTTC.

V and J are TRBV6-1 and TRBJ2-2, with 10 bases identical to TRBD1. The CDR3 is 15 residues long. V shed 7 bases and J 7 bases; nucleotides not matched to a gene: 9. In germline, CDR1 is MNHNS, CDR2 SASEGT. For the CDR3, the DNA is TGTGCCAGCAATGCAGAGGGACAGGGGATCGGGGAGCTGTTTTTT. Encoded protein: CASNAEGQGIGELFF.

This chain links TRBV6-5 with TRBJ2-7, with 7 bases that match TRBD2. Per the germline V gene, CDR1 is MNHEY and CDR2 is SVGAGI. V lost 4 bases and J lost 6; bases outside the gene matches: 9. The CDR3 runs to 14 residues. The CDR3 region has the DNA TGTGCCAGCAGTTCGAGCGCGGGAGTGGCCGAGCAGTACTTC. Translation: CASSSSAGVAEQYF.

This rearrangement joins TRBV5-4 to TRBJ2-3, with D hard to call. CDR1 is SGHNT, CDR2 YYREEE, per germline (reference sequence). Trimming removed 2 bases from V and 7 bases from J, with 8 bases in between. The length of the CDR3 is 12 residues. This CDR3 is CASSFPDNTQYF. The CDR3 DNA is TGTGCCAGCAGCTTTCCAGACAATACGCAGTATTTT.

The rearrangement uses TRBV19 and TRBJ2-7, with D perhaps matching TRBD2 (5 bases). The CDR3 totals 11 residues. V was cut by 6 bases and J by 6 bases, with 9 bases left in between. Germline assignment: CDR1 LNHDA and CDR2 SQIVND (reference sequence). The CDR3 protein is CASRQEAEQYF. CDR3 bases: TGTGCCAGTAGGCAGGAGGCCGAGCAGTACTTC.

The CDR3 coding sequence is TGTGCCAGCAGTGAAGGGGGCTCGGTCTATGGCTACACCTTC. Its translation is CASSEGGSVYGYTF. The chain joins TRBV2 to TRBJ1-2; maybe TRBD1 (5 bases). The V end lost 1 base, the J end lost 4 bases, and 10 bases lay between the germline ends. Per the germline V gene, CDR1 is SNHLY and CDR2 is FYNNEI. The CDR3 is 14 residues long.

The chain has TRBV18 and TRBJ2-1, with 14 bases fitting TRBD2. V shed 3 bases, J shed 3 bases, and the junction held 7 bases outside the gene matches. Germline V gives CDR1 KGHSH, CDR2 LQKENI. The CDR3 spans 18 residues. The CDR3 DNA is TGTGCCAGCTCACCGACTAGCGGGAGGGCTGGGTTCTACAATGAGCAGTTCTTC. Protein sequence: CASSPTSGRAGFYNEQFF.

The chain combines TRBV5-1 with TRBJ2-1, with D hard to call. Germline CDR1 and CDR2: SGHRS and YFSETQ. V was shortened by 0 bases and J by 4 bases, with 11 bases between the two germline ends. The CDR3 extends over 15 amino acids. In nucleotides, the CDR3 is TGCGCCAGCAGCTTGGCCCCCCTACAATACAATGAGCAGTTCTTC. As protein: CASSLAPLQYNEQFF. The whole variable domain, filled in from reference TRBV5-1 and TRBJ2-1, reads KAGVTQTPRYLIKTRGQQVTLSCSPISGHRSVSWYQQTPGQGLQFLFEYFSETQRNKGNFPGRFSGRQFSNSRSEMNVSTLELGDSALYLCASSLAPLQYNEQFFGPGTRLTVL.

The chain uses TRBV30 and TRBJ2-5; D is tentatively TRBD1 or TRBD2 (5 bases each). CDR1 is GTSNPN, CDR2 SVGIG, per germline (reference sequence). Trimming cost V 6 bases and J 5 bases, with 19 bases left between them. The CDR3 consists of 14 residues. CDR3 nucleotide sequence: TGTGCCTGTTTCTCGTCAGGGAGCAGGGAGACCCAGTACTTC. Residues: CACFSSGSRETQYF. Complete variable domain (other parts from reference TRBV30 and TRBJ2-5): SQTIHQWPATLVQPVGSPLSLECTVEGTSNPNLYWYRQAAGRGLQLLFYSVGIGQISSEVPQNLSASRPQDRQFILSSKKLLLSDSGFYLCACFSSGSRETQYFGPGTRLLVL.

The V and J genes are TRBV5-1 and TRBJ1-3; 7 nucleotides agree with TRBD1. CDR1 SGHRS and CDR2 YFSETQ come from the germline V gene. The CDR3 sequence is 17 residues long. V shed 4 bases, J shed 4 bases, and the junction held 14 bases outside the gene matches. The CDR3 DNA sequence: TGCGCCAGCAGCAGATGGGAATTGACAGGGTTCGGAAACACCATATATTTT. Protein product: CASSRWELTGFGNTIYF.

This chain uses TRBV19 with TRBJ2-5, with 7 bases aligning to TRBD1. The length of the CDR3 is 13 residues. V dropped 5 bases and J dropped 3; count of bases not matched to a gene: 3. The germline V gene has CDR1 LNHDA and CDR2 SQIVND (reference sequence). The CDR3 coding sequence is TGTGCCAGTAGTGCAGACAGGGAAGAGACCCAGTACTTC. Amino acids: CASSADREETQYF.

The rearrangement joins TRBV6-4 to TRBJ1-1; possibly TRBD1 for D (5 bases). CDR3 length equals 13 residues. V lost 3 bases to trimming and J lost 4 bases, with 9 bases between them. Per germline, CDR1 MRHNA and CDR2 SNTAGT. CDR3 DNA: TGTGCCAGCAGTGAAGGGGTGGGCACTGAAGCTTTCTTT. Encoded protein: CASSEGVGTEAFF.

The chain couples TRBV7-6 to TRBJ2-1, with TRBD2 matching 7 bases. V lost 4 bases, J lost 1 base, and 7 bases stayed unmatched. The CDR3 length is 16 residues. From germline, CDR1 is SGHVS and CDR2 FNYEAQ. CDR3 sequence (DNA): TGTGCCAGCAGCTCCCAGCGGGAACTATCCTACAATGAGCAGTTCTTC. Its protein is CASSSQRELSYNEQFF.

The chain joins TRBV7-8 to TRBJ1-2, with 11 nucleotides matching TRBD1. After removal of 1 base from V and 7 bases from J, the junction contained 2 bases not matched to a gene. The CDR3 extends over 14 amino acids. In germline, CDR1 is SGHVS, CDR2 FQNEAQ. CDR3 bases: TGTGCCAGCAGCTTAGGGACAGGGGGCTTTGGCTACACCTTC. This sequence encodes CASSLGTGGFGYTF.

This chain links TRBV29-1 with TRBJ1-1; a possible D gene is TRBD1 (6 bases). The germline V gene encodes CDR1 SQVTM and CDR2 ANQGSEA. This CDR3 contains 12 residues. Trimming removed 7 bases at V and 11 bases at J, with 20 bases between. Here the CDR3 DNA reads TGCAGCGGGTTGAGGGGGGGCAGGTTGGCTTTCTTT. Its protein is CSGLRGGRLAFF.

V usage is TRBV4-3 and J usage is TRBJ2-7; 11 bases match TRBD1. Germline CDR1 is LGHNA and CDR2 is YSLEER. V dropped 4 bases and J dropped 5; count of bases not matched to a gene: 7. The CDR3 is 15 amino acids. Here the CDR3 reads CASSPGQGANHEQYF. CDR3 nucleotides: TGCGCCAGCAGCCCTGGACAGGGGGCGAACCACGAGCAGTACTTC.

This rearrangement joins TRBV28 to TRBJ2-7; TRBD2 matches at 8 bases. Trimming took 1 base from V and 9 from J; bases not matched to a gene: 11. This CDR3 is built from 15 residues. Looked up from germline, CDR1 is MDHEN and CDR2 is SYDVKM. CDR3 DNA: TGTGCCAGCAGTTTATCTGGGCTAGCGGGTTTTAGGCAGTACTTC. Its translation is CASSLSGLAGFRQYF.

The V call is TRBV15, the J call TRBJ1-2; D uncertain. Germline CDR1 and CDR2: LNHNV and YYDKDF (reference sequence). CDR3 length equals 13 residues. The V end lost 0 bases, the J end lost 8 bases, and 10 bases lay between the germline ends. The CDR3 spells CATSRDNVKGYTF. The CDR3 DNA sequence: TGTGCCACCAGCAGAGATAACGTAAAGGGCTACACCTTC.

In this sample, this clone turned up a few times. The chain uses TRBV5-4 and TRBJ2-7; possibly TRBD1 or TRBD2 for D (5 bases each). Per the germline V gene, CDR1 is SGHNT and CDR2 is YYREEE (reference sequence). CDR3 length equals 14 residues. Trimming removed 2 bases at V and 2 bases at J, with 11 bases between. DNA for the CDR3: TGTGCCAGCAGCTTTTCCGGGACCCCCTACGAGCAGTACTTC. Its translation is CASSFSGTPYEQYF. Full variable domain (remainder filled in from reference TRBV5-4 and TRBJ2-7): ETGVTQSPTHLIKTRGQQVTLRCSSQSGHNTVSWYQQALGQGPQFIFQYYREEENGRGNFPPRFSGLQFPNYSSELNVNALELDDSALYLCASSFSGTPYEQYFGPGTRLTVT.

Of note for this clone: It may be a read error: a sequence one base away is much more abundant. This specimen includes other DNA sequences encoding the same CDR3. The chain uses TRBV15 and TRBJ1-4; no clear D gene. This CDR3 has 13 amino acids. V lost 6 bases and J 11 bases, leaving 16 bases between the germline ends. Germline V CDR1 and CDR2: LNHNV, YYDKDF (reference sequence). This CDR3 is CATRPGDVGKLFF. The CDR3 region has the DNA TGTGCCACCAGGCCGGGAGATGTAGGGAAACTGTTTTTT.

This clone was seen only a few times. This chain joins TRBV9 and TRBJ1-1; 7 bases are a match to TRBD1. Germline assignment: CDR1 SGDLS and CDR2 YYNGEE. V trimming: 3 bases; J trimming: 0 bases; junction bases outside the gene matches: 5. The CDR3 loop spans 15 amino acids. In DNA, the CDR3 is TGTGCCAGCAGCGCTGGGGGACAGATGAACACTGAAGCTTTCTTT. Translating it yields CASSAGGQMNTEAFF.

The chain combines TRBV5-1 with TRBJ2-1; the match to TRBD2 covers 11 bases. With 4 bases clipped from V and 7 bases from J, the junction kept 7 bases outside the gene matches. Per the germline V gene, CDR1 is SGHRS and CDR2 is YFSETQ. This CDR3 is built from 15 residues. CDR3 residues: CASSVVAGGQNEQFF. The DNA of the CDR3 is TGCGCCAGCAGCGTAGTAGCGGGAGGGCAGAATGAGCAGTTCTTC.

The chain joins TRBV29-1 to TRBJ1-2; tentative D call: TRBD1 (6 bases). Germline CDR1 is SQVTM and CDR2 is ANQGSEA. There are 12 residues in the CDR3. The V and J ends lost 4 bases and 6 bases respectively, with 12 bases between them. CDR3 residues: CSVVSRDNGYTF. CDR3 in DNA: TGCAGCGTTGTATCCAGGGACAATGGCTACACCTTC.

In nucleotides, the CDR3 is TGTGCCAGCAGCCGACAGGGTGTGGGTAATGAGCAGTTCTTC. Protein: CASSRQGVGNEQFF. This chain connects TRBV6-6 to TRBJ2-1, with 7 nucleotides matching TRBD1. Losses at the gene ends were 6 bases for V and 7 bases for J; bases not matched to a gene: 9. Germline CDR1 and CDR2: MNHNY and SVGAGI (reference sequence). The CDR3 covers 14 residues.

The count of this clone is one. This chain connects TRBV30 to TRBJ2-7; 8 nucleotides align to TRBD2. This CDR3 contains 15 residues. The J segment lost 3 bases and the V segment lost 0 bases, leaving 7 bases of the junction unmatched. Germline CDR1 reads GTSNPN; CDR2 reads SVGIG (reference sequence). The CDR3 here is CAWSVGGSGNYEQYF. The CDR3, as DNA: TGTGCCTGGAGTGTAGGGGGTAGCGGGAACTACGAGCAGTACTTC.

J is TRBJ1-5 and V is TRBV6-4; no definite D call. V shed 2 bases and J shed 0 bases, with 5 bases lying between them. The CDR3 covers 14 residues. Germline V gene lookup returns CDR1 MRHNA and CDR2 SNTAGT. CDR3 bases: TGTGCCAGCAGTGACGGATATAGCAATCAGCCCCAGCATTTT. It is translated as CASSDGYSNQPQHF.